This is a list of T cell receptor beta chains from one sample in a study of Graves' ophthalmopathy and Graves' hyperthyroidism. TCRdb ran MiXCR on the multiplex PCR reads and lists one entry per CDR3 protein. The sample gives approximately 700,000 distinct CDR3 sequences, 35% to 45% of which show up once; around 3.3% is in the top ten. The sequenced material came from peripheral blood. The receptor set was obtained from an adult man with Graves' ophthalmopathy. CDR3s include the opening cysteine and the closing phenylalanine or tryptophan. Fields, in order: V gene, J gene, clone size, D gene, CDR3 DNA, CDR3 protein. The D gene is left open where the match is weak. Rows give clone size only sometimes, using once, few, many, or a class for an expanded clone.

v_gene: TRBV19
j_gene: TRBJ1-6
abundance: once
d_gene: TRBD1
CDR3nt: TGTGCCAGTAGTAGGGGACAGTCCTATAATTCACCCCTCCACTTT
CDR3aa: CASSRGQSYNSPLHF

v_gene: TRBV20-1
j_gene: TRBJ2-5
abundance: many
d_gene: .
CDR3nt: TGCAGTGCTAGTGGGGGACCCGAAGAGACCCAGTACTTC
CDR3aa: CSASGGPEETQYF

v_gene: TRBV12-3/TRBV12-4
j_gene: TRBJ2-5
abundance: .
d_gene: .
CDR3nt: TGTGCCAGCAGTCTAGATGGTCCTCGCGAGGCCGAGACCCAGTACTTC
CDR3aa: CASSLDGPREAETQYF

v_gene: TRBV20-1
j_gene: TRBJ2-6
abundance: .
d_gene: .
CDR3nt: TGCAGTGCTAGCTTGGCGGGGGCCAACGTCCTGACTTTC
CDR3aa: CSASLAGANVLTF

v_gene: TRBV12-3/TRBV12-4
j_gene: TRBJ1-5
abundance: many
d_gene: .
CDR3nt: TGTGCCAGCAGTTTAGCGCTAACCACAGAGCCCCAGCATTTT
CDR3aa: CASSLALTTEPQHF

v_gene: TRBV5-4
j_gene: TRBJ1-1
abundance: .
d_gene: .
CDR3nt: TGTGCCAGCAGCTCCAAGTCTCTACCAAGGGGATTGAACACTGAAGCTTTCTTT
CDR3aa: CASSSKSLPRGLNTEAFF

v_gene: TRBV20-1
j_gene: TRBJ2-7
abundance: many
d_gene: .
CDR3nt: TGCAGTGCCTCCCCCCGACAGGCGAGCTCCTACGAGCAGTACTTC
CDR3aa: CSASPRQASSYEQYF

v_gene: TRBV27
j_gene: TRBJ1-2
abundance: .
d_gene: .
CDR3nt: TGTGCCAGCAGTTTCAAGGTCGGGTATGGCTACACCTTC
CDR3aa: CASSFKVGYGYTF

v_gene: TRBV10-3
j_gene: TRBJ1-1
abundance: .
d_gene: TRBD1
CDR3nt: TGTGCCATCAGTTCTCAGGGGGCTTCTTTCTTT
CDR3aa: CAISSQGASFF

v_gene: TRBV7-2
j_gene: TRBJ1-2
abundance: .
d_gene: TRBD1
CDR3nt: TGTGCCAGCAGCTCACAGGGGGAAGGGGGCTACACCTTC
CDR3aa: CASSSQGEGGYTF

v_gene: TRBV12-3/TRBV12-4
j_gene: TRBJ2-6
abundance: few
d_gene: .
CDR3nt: TGTGCCAGCAGTTACAAGGGCTCTGGGGCCAACGTCCTGACTTTC
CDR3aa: CASSYKGSGANVLTF

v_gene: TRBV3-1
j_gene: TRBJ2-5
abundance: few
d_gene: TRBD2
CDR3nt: TGTGCCAGCAGCCAAGATCCTCCGGGGGGTGGAGAGACCCAGTACTTC
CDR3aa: CASSQDPPGGGETQYF

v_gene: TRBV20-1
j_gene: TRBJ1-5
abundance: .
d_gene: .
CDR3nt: TGCAGTGCTAGAGGGGGGTACAGCAATCAGCCCCAGCATTTT
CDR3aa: CSARGGYSNQPQHF

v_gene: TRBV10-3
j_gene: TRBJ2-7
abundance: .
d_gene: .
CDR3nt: TGTGCCAGCAGTCAACCTGCGACAGGATCCTACGAGCAGTACTTC
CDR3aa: CASSQPATGSYEQYF

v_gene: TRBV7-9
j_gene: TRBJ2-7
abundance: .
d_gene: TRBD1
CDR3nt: TGTGCCAGCAGCGGCGGACAGGGCTCCTACGAGCAGTACTTC
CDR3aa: CASSGGQGSYEQYF

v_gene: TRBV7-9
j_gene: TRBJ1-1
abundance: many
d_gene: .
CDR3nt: TGTGCCAGCAGCTTACTCGACAATGAAGCTTTCTTT
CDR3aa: CASSLLDNEAFF